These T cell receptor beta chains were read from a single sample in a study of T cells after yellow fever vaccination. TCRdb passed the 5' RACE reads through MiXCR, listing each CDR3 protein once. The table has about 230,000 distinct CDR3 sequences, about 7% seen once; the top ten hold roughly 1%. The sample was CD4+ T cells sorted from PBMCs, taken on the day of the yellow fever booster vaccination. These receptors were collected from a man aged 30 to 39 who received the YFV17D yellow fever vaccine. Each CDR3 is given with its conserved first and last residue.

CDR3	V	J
CASSQDEQGGYGYTF	TRBV4-2	TRBJ1-2
CASSLGLGETQYF	TRBV7-2	TRBJ2-5
CASSLGVAREQFF	TRBV5-4	TRBJ2-1
CASSLRTSLNFGELFF	TRBV5-6	TRBJ2-2
CSAVAGNSNSPLHF	TRBV20-1	TRBJ1-6
CATSRDRDSDAYEQYF	TRBV15	TRBJ2-7
CASSLPNSVDTQYF	TRBV7-3	TRBJ2-3
CASSPQAGDPDTQYF	TRBV7-3	TRBJ2-3
CASSPGREGEQYF	TRBV10-3	TRBJ2-7
CSARTDRGYEQYF	TRBV20-1	TRBJ2-7
CAWSEGGIYNEQFF	TRBV30	TRBJ2-1
CASSLGTGEQYF	TRBV5-5	TRBJ2-7
CASSTGGAQYF	TRBV6-5	TRBJ2-3
CASTLIGRQETQYF	TRBV28	TRBJ2-5
CASSLEKQGTEAFF	TRBV5-1	TRBJ1-1
CASSAITSGRAHEQFF	TRBV12-3/TRBV12-4	TRBJ2-1
CASSATGVPEAFF	TRBV9	TRBJ1-1
CASTPGTPF	TRBV23-1	TRBJ2-7
CASRLGTTNSQTQYF	TRBV5-1	TRBJ2-3
CSVRWAYNEQFF	TRBV29-1	TRBJ2-1
CASSLRLAGGETQYF	TRBV7-3	TRBJ2-5